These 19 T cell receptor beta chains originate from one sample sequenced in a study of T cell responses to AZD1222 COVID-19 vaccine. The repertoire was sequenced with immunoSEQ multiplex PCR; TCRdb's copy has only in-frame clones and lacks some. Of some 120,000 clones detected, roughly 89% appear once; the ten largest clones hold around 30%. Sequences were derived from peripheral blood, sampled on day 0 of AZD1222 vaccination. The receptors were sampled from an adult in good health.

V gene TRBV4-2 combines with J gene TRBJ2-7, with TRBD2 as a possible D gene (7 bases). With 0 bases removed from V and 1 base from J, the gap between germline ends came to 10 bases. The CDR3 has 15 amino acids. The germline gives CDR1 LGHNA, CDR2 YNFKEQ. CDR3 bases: TGTGCCAGCAGCCAAGAGGGGGGGCTTTCCTACGAGCAGTACTTC. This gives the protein CASSQEGGLSYEQYF.

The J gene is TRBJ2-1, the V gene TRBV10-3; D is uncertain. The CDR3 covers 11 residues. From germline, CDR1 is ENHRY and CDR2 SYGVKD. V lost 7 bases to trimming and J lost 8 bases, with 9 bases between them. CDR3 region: CAIKVGDEQFF. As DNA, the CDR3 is TGTGCCATCAAAGTTGGGGATGAGCAGTTCTTC.

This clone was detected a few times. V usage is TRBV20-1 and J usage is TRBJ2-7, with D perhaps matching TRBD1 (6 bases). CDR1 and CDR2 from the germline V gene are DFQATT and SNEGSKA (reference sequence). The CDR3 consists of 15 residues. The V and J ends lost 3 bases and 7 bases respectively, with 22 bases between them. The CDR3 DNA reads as TGCAGTGCTAGTCGAGGGGGACACTCCCTGGGGGAGCAGTACTTC. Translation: CSASRGGHSLGEQYF.

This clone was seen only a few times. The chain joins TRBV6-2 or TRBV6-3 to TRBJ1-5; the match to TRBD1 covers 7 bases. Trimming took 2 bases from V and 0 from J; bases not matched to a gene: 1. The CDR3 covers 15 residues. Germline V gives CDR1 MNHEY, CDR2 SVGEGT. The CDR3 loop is CASSYGQDSNQPQHF. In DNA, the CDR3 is TGTGCCAGCAGTTACGGACAGGATAGCAATCAGCCCCAGCATTTT.

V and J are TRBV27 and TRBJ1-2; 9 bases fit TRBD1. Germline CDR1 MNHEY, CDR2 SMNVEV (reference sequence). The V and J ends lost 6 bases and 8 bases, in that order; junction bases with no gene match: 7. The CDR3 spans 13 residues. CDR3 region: CASRPTGTGGYTF. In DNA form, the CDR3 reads TGTGCCAGCAGACCCACCGGGACAGGGGGCTACACCTTC.

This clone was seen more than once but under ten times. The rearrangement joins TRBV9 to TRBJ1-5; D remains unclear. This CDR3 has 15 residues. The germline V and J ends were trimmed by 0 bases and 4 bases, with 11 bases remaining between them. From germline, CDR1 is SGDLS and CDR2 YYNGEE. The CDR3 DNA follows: TGTGCCAGCAGCGTAGAAGGGATTGGGAATCAGCCCCAGCATTTT. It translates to CASSVEGIGNQPQHF.

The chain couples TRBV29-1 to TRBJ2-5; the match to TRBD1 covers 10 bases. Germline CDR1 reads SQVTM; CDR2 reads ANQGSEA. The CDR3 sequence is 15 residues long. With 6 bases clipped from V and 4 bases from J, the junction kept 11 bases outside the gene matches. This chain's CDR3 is CSVAGTGAFIETQYF. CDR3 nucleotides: TGCAGCGTAGCCGGGACAGGGGCTTTTATAGAGACCCAGTACTTC.

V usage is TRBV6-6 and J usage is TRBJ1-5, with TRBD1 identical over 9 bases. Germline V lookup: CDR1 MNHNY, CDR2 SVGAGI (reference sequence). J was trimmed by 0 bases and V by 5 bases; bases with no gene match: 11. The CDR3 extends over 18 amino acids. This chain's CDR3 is CASSRGQGSSYSNQPQHF. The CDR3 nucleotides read TGTGCCAGCAGTCGGGGACAGGGATCGTCCTATAGCAATCAGCCCCAGCATTTT.

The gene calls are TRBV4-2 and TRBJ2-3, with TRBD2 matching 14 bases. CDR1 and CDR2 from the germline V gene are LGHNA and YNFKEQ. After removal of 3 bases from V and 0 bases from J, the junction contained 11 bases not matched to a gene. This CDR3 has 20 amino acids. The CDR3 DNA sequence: TGTGCCAGCAGCCACGGCATGACTAGCGGGGGGGGACTTAGCACAGATACGCAGTATTTT. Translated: CASSHGMTSGGGLSTDTQYF.

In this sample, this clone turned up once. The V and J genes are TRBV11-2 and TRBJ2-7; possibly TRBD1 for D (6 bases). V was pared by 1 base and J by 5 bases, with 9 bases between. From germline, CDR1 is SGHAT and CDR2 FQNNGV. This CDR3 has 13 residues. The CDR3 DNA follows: TGTGCCAGCAGCTTAGCAGGGGAAAACGAGCAGTACTTC. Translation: CASSLAGENEQYF.

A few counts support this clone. The CDR3 loop is CASSPGTATLRGYTF. DNA of the CDR3: TGTGCCAGCTCACCAGGCACAGCCACCCTGAGGGGCTACACCTTC. V usage is TRBV18 and J usage is TRBJ1-2; D not certain. CDR1 KGHSH and CDR2 LQKENI come from the germline V gene. V gave up 2 bases and J gave up 8 bases, with 18 bases separating them. This CDR3 contains 15 residues.

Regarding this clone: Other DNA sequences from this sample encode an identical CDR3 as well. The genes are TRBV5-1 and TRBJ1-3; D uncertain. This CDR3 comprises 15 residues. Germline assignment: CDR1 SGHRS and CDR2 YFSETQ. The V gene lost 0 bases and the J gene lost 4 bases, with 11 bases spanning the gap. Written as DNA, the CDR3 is TGCGCCAGCAGCTTGGCTGGAGGTACGGGAAACACCATATATTTT. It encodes CASSLAGGTGNTIYF.

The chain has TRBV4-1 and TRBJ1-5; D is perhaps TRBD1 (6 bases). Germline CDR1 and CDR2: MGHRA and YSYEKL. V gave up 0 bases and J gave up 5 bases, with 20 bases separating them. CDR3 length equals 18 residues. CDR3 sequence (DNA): TGCGCCAGCAGCCAAGAAGATGCGGGGGCTAGGCCCGATCAGCCCCAGCATTTT. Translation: CASSQEDAGARPDQPQHF.

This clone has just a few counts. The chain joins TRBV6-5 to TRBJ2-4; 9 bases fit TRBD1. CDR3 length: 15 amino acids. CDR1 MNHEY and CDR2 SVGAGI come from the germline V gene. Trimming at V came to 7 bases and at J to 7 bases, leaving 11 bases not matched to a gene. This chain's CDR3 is CASTHPSTGGNIQYF. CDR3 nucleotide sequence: TGTGCCAGCACCCATCCCTCGACAGGGGGGAACATTCAGTACTTC.

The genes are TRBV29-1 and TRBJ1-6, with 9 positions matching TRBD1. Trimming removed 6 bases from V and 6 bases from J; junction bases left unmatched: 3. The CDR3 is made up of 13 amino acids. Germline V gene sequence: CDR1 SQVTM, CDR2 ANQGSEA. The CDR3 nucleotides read TGCAGCGTCGGGGACAGGGTTAATTCACCCCTCCACTTT. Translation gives CSVGDRVNSPLHF.

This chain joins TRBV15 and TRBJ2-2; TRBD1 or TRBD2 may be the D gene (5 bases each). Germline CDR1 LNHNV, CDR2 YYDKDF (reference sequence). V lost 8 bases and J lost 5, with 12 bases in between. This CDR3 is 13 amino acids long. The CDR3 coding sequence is TGTGCCACCCAGGGACCGCGGACCGGGGAGCTGTTTTTT. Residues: CATQGPRTGELFF.

The CDR3 loop reads CASSQPGASYEQYF. CDR3 in DNA: TGTGCCAGCAGTCAACCGGGAGCCTCCTACGAGCAGTACTTC. The chain carries TRBV28 and TRBJ2-7, with D possibly being TRBD2 (6 bases). This CDR3 has 14 amino acids. CDR1 is MDHEN and CDR2 is SYDVKM in the germline V gene. Trimming left V 5 bases short and J 0 bases short, with 11 bases between.

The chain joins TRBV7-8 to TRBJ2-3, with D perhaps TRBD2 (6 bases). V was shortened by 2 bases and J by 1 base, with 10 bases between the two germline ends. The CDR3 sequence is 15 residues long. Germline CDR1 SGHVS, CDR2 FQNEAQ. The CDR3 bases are TGTGCCAGCAGCTTATTAGGAGGGGGCACAGATACGCAGTATTTT. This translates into CASSLLGGGTDTQYF.

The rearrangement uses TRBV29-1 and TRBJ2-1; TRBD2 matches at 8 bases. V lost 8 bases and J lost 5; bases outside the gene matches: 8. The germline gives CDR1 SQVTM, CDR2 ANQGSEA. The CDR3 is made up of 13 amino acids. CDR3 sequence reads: CSPRGGSNNEQFF. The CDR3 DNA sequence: TGCAGCCCCCGGGGGGGATCTAACAATGAGCAGTTCTTC.